One and the same sample provided the 21 T cell receptor beta chains below, sequenced in a study of preoperative IRX-2 immunotherapy in early breast cancer. Treatment of the sample: preoperative locoregional IRX-2 cytokine immunotherapy. Profiling relied on immunoSEQ multiplex PCR, and the TCRdb table lists in-frame clones only, not all of them. The sample has under 15,000 clones, roughly 90% seen once. This specimen was collected from a patient treated with IRX-2 immunotherapy. The receptors shown here come from a human donor with breast cancer.

The rearrangement uses TRBV11-3 and TRBJ2-1, with 10 nucleotides matching TRBD1. The CDR3 runs to 14 residues. The trim removed 5 bases at V and 4 bases at J, leaving 2 bases unmatched. Looked up from germline, CDR1 is SGHNT and CDR2 is YENEEA. The CDR3, as DNA: TGTGCCAGCAGCCCGGGACAGGGGTACAATGAGCAGTTCTTC. Translation: CASSPGQGYNEQFF.

The rearrangement links TRBV30 to TRBJ1-2; possibly TRBD1 for D (6 bases). With 4 bases removed from V and 2 bases from J, the gap between germline ends came to 11 bases. Per germline, CDR1 GTSNPN and CDR2 SVGIG (reference sequence). The CDR3 runs to 13 residues. This chain's CDR3 is CAWKAGANYGYTF. The CDR3 coding sequence is TGTGCCTGGAAGGCAGGGGCCAACTATGGCTACACCTTC.

Comment on this clone: No DNA is shown, since the ends of the CDR3 on it are uncertain; the CDR3 is the one TCRdb lists. The chain has TRBV6-5 and TRBJ1-6; TRBD1, the table's D call, was not compared with the DNA. The CDR3 is 16 residues long, counting both termini. Germline V gives CDR1 MNHEY, CDR2 SVGAGI. The CDR3 sequence: CASSSSGDSGLRPLHF.

The chain recombines TRBV5-1 with TRBJ2-2; perhaps TRBD2 as D (7 bases). Trimming removed 3 bases at V and 4 bases at J, with 22 bases between. The CDR3 covers 18 residues. CDR1 SGHRS and CDR2 YFSETQ come from the germline V gene. The CDR3 DNA is TGCGCCAGCAGCTGGGGGGGCTACACTCATGGTGCCACCGGGGAGCTGTTTTTT. This sequence encodes CASSWGGYTHGATGELFF.

This sequence joins TRBV6-5 and TRBJ1-2; D remains ambiguous. The CDR3 sequence is 13 residues long. V dropped 7 bases and J dropped 0 bases, with 9 bases sitting between them. Germline loops: CDR1 MNHEY, CDR2 SVGAGI. In nucleotides, the CDR3 is TGTGCCAGCATGGCAGACGCTAACTATGGCTACACCTTC. Amino acids: CASMADANYGYTF.

The genes are TRBV30 and TRBJ2-7; no definite D call. The CDR3 is 11 residues long. Trimming cost V 5 bases and J 0 bases, with 5 bases left between them. In germline, CDR1 is GTSNPN, CDR2 SVGIG (reference sequence). The CDR3 coding sequence is TGTGCCTGGCAAATCTCCTACGAGCAGTACTTC. This gives the protein CAWQISYEQYF.

The rearrangement joins TRBV15 to TRBJ1-3; D unresolved. The V gene's germline CDR1 is LNHNV and CDR2 YYDKDF (reference sequence). The CDR3 spans 16 residues. The V end was cut by 0 bases, the J end by 0 bases, with 9 bases between. The CDR3 spells CATSRDHPGSGNTIYF. The CDR3 DNA sequence: TGTGCCACCAGCAGAGATCACCCAGGCTCTGGAAACACCATATATTTT.

The J gene is TRBJ1-2, the V gene TRBV6-5; D is perhaps TRBD1 (6 bases). The ends were cut back, 6 bases at V and 4 bases at J, with 15 bases in the middle. In germline, CDR1 is MNHEY, CDR2 SVGAGI. This CDR3 has 14 amino acids. The CDR3 nucleotides read TGTGCCAGCAGACCACAGGGTGGCGGCTATGGCTACACCTTC. The encoded protein is CASRPQGGGYGYTF.

The chain carries TRBV5-4 and TRBJ2-2; D is unresolved. CDR1 is SGHNT and CDR2 is YYREEE in the germline V gene (reference sequence). CDR3 length: 16 residues. Trimming stripped 0 bases from V and 1 base from J, with 10 bases between. CDR3 coding DNA: TGTGCCAGCAGCTTGGATTGGGCAGGGAACACCGGGGAGCTGTTTTTT. Residues: CASSLDWAGNTGELFF.

In this sample, this clone turned up once. CDR3 region: CASSLGGSGNTIYF. DNA of the CDR3: TGTGCCAGCAGCCTAGGAGGGTCTGGAAACACCATATATTTT. The genes are TRBV5-4 and TRBJ1-3; D is unclear. This CDR3 contains 14 residues. Germline CDR1 reads SGHNT; CDR2 reads YYREEE (reference sequence). The V and J ends lost 4 bases and 1 base respectively, with 9 bases between them.

This clone was found a few times. The chain carries TRBV11-2 and TRBJ2-1; the D gene is possibly TRBD2 (7 bases). Trimming removed 3 bases from V and 0 bases from J, with 18 bases in between. This CDR3 is built from 18 residues. Germline loops: CDR1 SGHAT, CDR2 FQNNGV. The CDR3 bases are TGTGCCAGCAGCTTGGTTGGGGGGGGCCTCGACTCCTACAATGAGCAGTTCTTC. Translating it yields CASSLVGGGLDSYNEQFF.

V gene TRBV15 combines with J gene TRBJ1-6, with D possibly TRBD1 on 5 matching bases. Trimming stripped 1 base from V and 4 bases from J, with 8 bases between. The length of the CDR3 is 15 residues. From germline, CDR1 is LNHNV and CDR2 YYDKDF (reference sequence). CDR3 nucleotides: TGTGCCACCAGCAGAGGGGGGGGTTATAATTCACCCCTCCACTTT. It specifies CATSRGGGYNSPLHF.

The genes are TRBV29-1 and TRBJ1-5; tentative D call: TRBD1 (6 bases). The V gene's germline CDR1 is SQVTM and CDR2 ANQGSEA. Trimming took off 6 bases at V and 5 bases at J, with 14 bases between the two ends. The CDR3 totals 13 residues. The CDR3 DNA follows: TGCAGCGTCCGGACAGATCGGGATCAGCCCCAGCATTTT. This sequence encodes CSVRTDRDQPQHF.

The chain links TRBV19 to TRBJ1-1; no firm D call. The germline V and J ends were trimmed by 8 bases and 4 bases, with 8 bases remaining between them. The CDR3 length is 11 residues. Germline-derived CDR1 and CDR2 are LNHDA and SQIVND (reference sequence). This CDR3 reads CASRHGTEAFF. DNA of the CDR3: TGTGCCAGTCGCCACGGCACTGAAGCTTTCTTT.

The rearrangement uses TRBV5-1 and TRBJ1-4, with TRBD1 as a possible D gene (5 bases). CDR1 is SGHRS, CDR2 YFSETQ, per germline. The CDR3 is 13 amino acids. The V gene lost 6 bases and the J gene lost 4 bases, with 10 bases spanning the gap. CDR3 sequence reads: CASKDQGNEKLFF. The CDR3 coding sequence is TGCGCCAGCAAGGATCAGGGTAATGAAAAACTGTTTTTT.

The table lists this clone with a few counts. The V call is TRBV7-9, the J call TRBJ1-3, with 7 bases matching TRBD1. This CDR3 has 17 amino acids. CDR1 SEHNR and CDR2 FQNEAQ come from the germline V gene (reference sequence). V trimming: 5 bases; J trimming: 0 bases; junction bases outside the gene matches: 10. In DNA, the CDR3 is TGTGCCAGCAGCCCTCCCGGCGGGGACAGCTCTGGAAACACCATATATTTT. Translating gives CASSPPGGDSSGNTIYF.

CDR3 region: CASSLVPTGPTDTQYF. In DNA form, the CDR3 reads TGTGCCAGCAGTCTCGTTCCGACAGGGCCCACAGATACGCAGTATTTT. The chain employs TRBV2 and TRBJ2-3; 7 bases are shared with TRBD1. The CDR3 is made up of 16 amino acids. Germline CDR1 and CDR2: SNHLY and FYNNEI. Trimming cost V 5 bases and J 2 bases; bases outside gene matches: 10.

This clone was detected only once. The chain links TRBV5-6 to TRBJ2-2; 8 bases line up with TRBD1. Germline CDR1 SGHDT, CDR2 YYEEEE. V shed 4 bases, J shed 5 bases, and the junction held 10 bases outside the gene matches. The CDR3 is 16 residues long. The CDR3 DNA reads as TGTGCCAGCAGCCCCACGGACAGGGTAAAGACCGGGGAGCTGTTTTTT. It translates to CASSPTDRVKTGELFF.

In DNA, the CDR3 is TGTGCCAGCAGCTTGACCACAGGGGCGCGGGGCTACACCTTC. Amino acids: CASSLTTGARGYTF. The chain employs TRBV7-8 and TRBJ1-2; 7 bases fit TRBD1. There are 14 residues in the CDR3. CDR1 is SGHVS, CDR2 FQNEAQ, per germline. Trimming removed 3 bases from V and 8 bases from J; junction bases left unmatched: 9.

This rearrangement joins TRBV15 to TRBJ2-1; TRBD1 might be the D (7 bases). Germline values: CDR1 LNHNV, CDR2 YYDKDF (reference sequence). The CDR3 runs to 13 residues. The V end was cut by 2 bases, the J end by 12 bases, with 14 bases between. The CDR3 DNA follows: TGTGCCACCAGCAGACCGACTCAGGGGGGGCAGTTCTTC. Residues: CATSRPTQGGQFF.

This chain connects TRBV25-1 to TRBJ2-2, with 10 bases that match TRBD1. The V gene's germline CDR1 is MGHDK and CDR2 SYGVNS. CDR3 length: 18 amino acids. J was trimmed by 4 bases and V by 2 bases; bases with no gene match: 10. Here the CDR3 DNA reads TGTGCCAGCAGTGAAGCCGGGACAGGGGATATTTCCACCGGGGAGCTGTTTTTT. This gives the protein CASSEAGTGDISTGELFF. Based on the CDR3 plus reference TRBV25-1 and TRBJ2-2, the full variable domain is EADIYQTPRYLVIGTGKKITLECSQTMGHDKMYWYQQDPGMELHLIHYSYGVNSTEKGDLSSESTVSRIRTEHFPLTLESARPSHTSQYLCASSEAGTGDISTGELFFGEGSRLTVL.